One and the same sample provided the 13 T cell receptor beta chains below, sequenced in a study of OX40 agonist ivuxolimab in advanced cancers. Here immunoSEQ multiplex PCR was the method, and the copy in TCRdb shows in-frame clones only, minus some. This table has 65,000 to 95,000 clones, 89% appearing once. This specimen was CD4+ or CD8+ T cells sorted from blood, taken in a trial of the OX40 agonist ivuxolimab. These receptors came from an adult with an advanced solid tumor such as melanoma, head and neck, liver or kidney cancer.

The rearrangement links TRBV5-1 to TRBJ2-2; the match to TRBD2 covers 8 bases. The CDR3 has 18 residues. With 1 base clipped from V and 1 base from J, the junction kept 9 bases outside the gene matches. Germline V lookup: CDR1 SGHRS, CDR2 YFSETQ. The CDR3 region is CASSLLVSGVWNTGELFF. As DNA, the CDR3 is TGCGCCAGCAGCTTGTTAGTTAGCGGGGTGTGGAACACCGGGGAGCTGTTTTTT.

The chain carries TRBV28 and TRBJ1-3; TRBD1 agrees at 10 bases. The CDR3 has 17 residues. The V gene's germline CDR1 is MDHEN and CDR2 SYDVKM. The V and J ends lost 8 bases and 3 bases, in that order; junction bases with no gene match: 13. CDR3 coding DNA: TGTGCCAGCGGGAGCGGGACAGGGGTCCTGGGTGGAAACACCATATATTTT. It yields the protein CASGSGTGVLGGNTIYF.

This sequence joins TRBV7-2 and TRBJ2-7, with D uncertain. The CDR3 is made up of 14 amino acids. From germline, CDR1 is SGHTA and CDR2 FQGNSA. Trimming removed 1 base at V and 4 bases at J, with 11 bases between. This CDR3 reads CASSLDNPPYEQYF. DNA for the CDR3: TGTGCCAGCAGCTTAGATAATCCCCCTTACGAGCAGTACTTC.

The gene calls are TRBV5-1 and TRBJ1-2, with 8 bases that match TRBD1. Trimming cost V 4 bases and J 6 bases; bases outside gene matches: 8. From germline, CDR1 is SGHRS and CDR2 YFSETQ. The CDR3 has 14 residues. Here the CDR3 DNA reads TGCGCCAGCAGCACGAGACAGGGGCGGGATGGCTACACCTTC. Encoded protein: CASSTRQGRDGYTF.

The rearrangement uses TRBV28 and TRBJ2-3; 8 nucleotides agree with TRBD2. The germline V gene has CDR1 MDHEN and CDR2 SYDVKM. The length of the CDR3 is 16 residues. The ends lost 4 bases at V and 4 bases at J; junction bases unmatched: 10. The CDR3 here is CASSSPIAGTSDTQYF. The CDR3 nucleotides read TGTGCCAGCAGTTCCCCCATAGCGGGAACCTCAGATACGCAGTATTTT.

The rearrangement uses TRBV7-2 and TRBJ2-7; 7 bases agree with TRBD2. The CDR3 has 14 amino acids. The V gene's germline CDR1 is SGHTA and CDR2 FQGNSA. The junction had 5 bases not matched to a gene; V was cut back by 5 bases and J by 1 base. CDR3 amino acids: CASSLGGVSYEQYF. In DNA, the CDR3 is TGTGCCAGCAGCCTTGGGGGGGTTTCCTACGAGCAGTACTTC.

The chain joins TRBV7-9 to TRBJ2-7; D gene uncertain. V lost 1 base, J lost 2 bases, and 6 bases lay in between. The germline gives CDR1 SEHNR, CDR2 FQNEAQ (reference sequence). The CDR3 totals 13 residues. CDR3 amino acids: CASSLGGPYEQYF. The CDR3 bases are TGTGCCAGCAGCTTAGGAGGACCCTACGAGCAGTACTTC.

The chain employs TRBV18 and TRBJ1-2; tentative D call: TRBD1 (5 bases). Trimming removed 5 bases from V and 4 bases from J, with 17 bases in between. Germline V gives CDR1 KGHSH, CDR2 LQKENI. The CDR3 totals 15 residues. CDR3 sequence reads: CASSAELRDGYGYTF. The CDR3 DNA reads as TGTGCCAGCTCAGCAGAGCTCCGGGACGGCTATGGCTACACCTTC.

The chain combines TRBV4-1 with TRBJ2-7, with 9 bases lining up with TRBD1. V was clipped by 2 bases and J by 4 bases; unmatched bases: 6. The V gene's germline CDR1 is MGHRA and CDR2 YSYEKL. CDR3 length equals 15 residues. The CDR3 nucleotides read TGCGCCAGCAGCCAATGGTACAGGGGGCTGTACGAGCAGTACGTC. Translating gives CASSQWYRGLYEQYV.

The chain recombines TRBV5-4 with TRBJ1-2; no firm D call. Per the germline V gene, CDR1 is SGHNT and CDR2 is YYREEE (reference sequence). Deletions cut 4 bases from V and 2 bases from J, with 15 bases between. The CDR3 totals 15 residues. Here the CDR3 reads CASSRPGVGNYGYTF. The CDR3 DNA follows: TGTGCCAGCAGCAGGCCCGGCGTGGGCAACTATGGCTACACCTTC.

The rearrangement uses TRBV7-2 and TRBJ1-2; D is possibly TRBD1 (5 bases). This CDR3 spans 14 amino acids. Germline V lookup: CDR1 SGHTA, CDR2 FQGNSA. V lost 5 bases, J lost 6 bases, and 16 bases lay in between. In nucleotides, the CDR3 is TGTGCCAGCAGCCCCCACAAGGGGTTAAATGGCTACACCTTC. Its protein is CASSPHKGLNGYTF.

The chain employs TRBV29-1 and TRBJ2-7, with 10 bases identical to TRBD1. Germline V gene sequence: CDR1 SQVTM, CDR2 ANQGSEA. With 6 bases clipped from V and 5 bases from J, the junction kept 10 bases outside the gene matches. This CDR3 has 14 residues. The CDR3 reads CSVRIGTGDDEQYF. CDR3 bases: TGCAGCGTACGAATCGGGACAGGGGACGACGAGCAGTACTTC.

V gene TRBV5-1 combines with J gene TRBJ2-1; a weak D match, TRBD2 (6 bases). In germline, CDR1 is SGHRS, CDR2 YFSETQ. V lost 0 bases, J lost 5 bases, and 12 bases lay in between. The length of the CDR3 is 15 residues. CDR3 region: CASSLVRGSNNEQFF. CDR3 DNA sequence: TGCGCCAGCAGCTTGGTACGGGGGAGTAACAATGAGCAGTTCTTC. Using reference TRBV5-1 and TRBJ2-1 for the parts outside the CDR3, the full variable domain is KAGVTQTPRYLIKTRGQQVTLSCSPISGHRSVSWYQQTPGQGLQFLFEYFSETQRNKGNFPGRFSGRQFSNSRSEMNVSTLELGDSALYLCASSLVRGSNNEQFFGPGTRLTVL.